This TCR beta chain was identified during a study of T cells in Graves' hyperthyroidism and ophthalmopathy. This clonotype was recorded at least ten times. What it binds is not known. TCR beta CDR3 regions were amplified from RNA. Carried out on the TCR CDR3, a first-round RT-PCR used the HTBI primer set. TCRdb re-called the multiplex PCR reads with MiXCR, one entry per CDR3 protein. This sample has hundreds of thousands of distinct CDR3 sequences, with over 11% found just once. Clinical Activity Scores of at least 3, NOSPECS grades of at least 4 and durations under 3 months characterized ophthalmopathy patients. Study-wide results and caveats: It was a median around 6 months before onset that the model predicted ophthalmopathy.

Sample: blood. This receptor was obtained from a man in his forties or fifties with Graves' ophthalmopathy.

CDR3 coding DNA: TGCAGTGCTAGAGATCTTAGGGGGAAAACAACCGGGGAGCTGTTTTTT. Translated, it gives CSARDLRGKTTGELFF. This chain uses TRBV20-1 with TRBJ2-2; tentative D call: TRBD1 (6 bases). Trimming cost V 0 bases and J 5 bases, with 16 bases left between them. The CDR3 consists of 16 residues. Germline V gives CDR1 DFQATT, CDR2 SNEGSKA (reference sequence).